Listed below are T cell receptor beta chains from one sample, sequenced in a study of regulatory T cells in long-lasting Graves disease. In TCRdb, the multiplex PCR reads were re-called with MiXCR into one record per CDR3 protein. The data hold 310,000 or so distinct CDR3 sequences, with 22% observed a single time. The sample in question was peripheral blood mononuclear cells (PBMCs), obtained when the disease was refractory, from a patient treated with antithyroid drugs. The source of these receptors is a female donor with Graves disease. The CDR3 runs from the conserved cysteine through the conserved F or W. D genes are given only for firm matches. The size field is filled for only some rows; it gives once, few, many or a size class.

clone size	V gene	D gene	J gene	CDR3 protein	CDR3 DNA
many	TRBV18	TRBD1	TRBJ1-1	CASSTDQGDTEAFF	TGTGCCAGCTCAACGGATCAGGGGGACACTGAAGCTTTCTTT
.	TRBV4-3	.	TRBJ2-2	CASSQVLTNTGELFF	TGCGCCAGCAGCCAAGTCCTGACGAACACCGGGGAGCTGTTTTTT
.	TRBV15	TRBD2	TRBJ2-2	CATSRDLRTSGSGELFF	TGTGCCACCAGCAGAGACCTTAGGACTAGCGGGTCCGGGGAGCTGTTTTTT
many	TRBV27	.	TRBJ2-7	CASGWYEQYF	TGTGCCAGCGGGTGGTACGAGCAGTACTTC
many	TRBV2	.	TRBJ1-5	CASSDYGGVGPQHF	TGTGCCAGCAGTGATTACGGGGGAGTGGGGCCCCAGCATTTT
many	TRBV7-2	.	TRBJ2-7	CASSLVLYEQYF	TGTGCCAGCAGCTTAGTTCTTTACGAGCAGTACTTC
many	TRBV3-1	.	TRBJ2-2	CASSLHTGELFF	TGTGCCAGCAGCTTACACACCGGGGAGCTGTTTTTT
many	TRBV28	.	TRBJ2-5	CASSWGVWGKEETQYF	TGTGCCAGCAGTTGGGGGGTTTGGGGAAAGGAAGAGACCCAGTACTTC
.	TRBV27	.	TRBJ2-7	CASSPRGPRGYEQYF	TGTGCCAGCAGCCCGCGGGGGCCCAGAGGCTACGAGCAGTACTTC
.	TRBV20-1	TRBD2	TRBJ2-7	CSAIPVSGSSYEQYF	TGCAGTGCTATTCCGGTTAGCGGGAGCTCCTACGAGCAGTACTTC
few	TRBV28	.	TRBJ1-5	CASSFPTVYSNQPQHF	TGTGCCAGCAGTTTCCCAACAGTATATAGCAATCAGCCCCAGCATTTT
.	TRBV6-2/TRBV6-3	.	TRBJ1-5	CASSPKGWDSNQPQHF	TGTGCCAGCAGTCCTAAGGGGTGGGATAGCAATCAGCCCCAGCATTTT
few	TRBV27	.	TRBJ1-6	CASARVNSPLHF	TGTGCCAGTGCTAGGGTTAATTCACCCCTCCACTTT
.	TRBV7-2	TRBD1	TRBJ2-3	CASSVGVGTGMTDTQYF	TGCGCCAGCAGCGTCGGGGTAGGGACAGGGATGACAGATACGCAGTATTTT
many	TRBV27	.	TRBJ2-7	CASSEVGSYEQYF	TGTGCCAGCAGCGAGGTAGGGTCCTACGAGCAGTACTTC
.	TRBV6-4	.	TRBJ2-6	CASSWGPAGANVLTF	TGTGCCAGCAGTTGGGGACCGGCTGGGGCCAACGTCCTGACTTTC
few	TRBV12-3/TRBV12-4	TRBD2	TRBJ2-3	CASSLFHGTSGGSGTDTQYF	TGTGCCAGCAGTTTATTCCACGGGACTAGCGGGGGTTCTGGCACAGATACGCAGTATTTT
.	TRBV7-3	.	TRBJ2-1	CASSLGASGYNEQFF	TGTGCCAGCAGCTTGGGGGCTAGCGGTTACAATGAGCAGTTCTTC
many	TRBV20-1	.	TRBJ1-2	CSASSGKLSF	TGCAGTGCTAGTAGCGGCAAGCTCTCCTTC
many	TRBV7-2	.	TRBJ1-6	CASSLRGRDYNSPLHF	TGTGCCAGCAGCTTAAGGGGGAGGGACTATAATTCACCCCTCCACTTT
few	TRBV12-3/TRBV12-4	.	TRBJ1-6	CASRLDQQRTAIGSYNSPLHF	TGTGCCAGCAGGCTCGACCAACAGCGAACGGCAATAGGCTCCTATAATTCACCCCTCCACTTT
few	TRBV20-1	.	TRBJ1-2	CSAREPGRWGYGYTF	TGCAGTGCTCGGGAGCCAGGGCGGTGGGGCTATGGCTACACCTTC
few	TRBV6-1	TRBD1	TRBJ2-1	CASSEARWTGGIRGHNEQFF	TGTGCCAGCAGTGAAGCGCGTTGGACAGGGGGCATTCGGGGTCACAATGAGCAGTTCTTC
.	TRBV4-2	.	TRBJ2-2	CASSQVSRTTGELFF	TGTGCCAGCAGCCAAGTTAGCAGGACCACCGGGGAGCTGTTTTTT
many	TRBV12-3/TRBV12-4	.	TRBJ2-7	CASSSDLGGGGEQYF	TGTGCCAGCAGTTCTGACTTGGGTGGGGGAGGCGAGCAGTACTTC
.	TRBV28	TRBD1	TRBJ1-1	CASSLCPRQGAGDTEAFF	TGTGCCAGCAGTTTATGCCCCCGACAGGGGGCGGGGGACACTGAAGCTTTCTTT
many	TRBV30	.	TRBJ1-1	CAWRRQANTEAFF	TGTGCCTGGAGGAGACAGGCGAACACTGAAGCTTTCTTT
.	TRBV6-1	TRBD1	TRBJ1-5	CASSDQGAGNQPQHF	TGTGCCAGCAGCGACCAGGGGGCAGGCAATCAGCCCCAGCATTTT
once	TRBV7-7	.	TRBJ2-1	CASSPARGYEQFF	TGTGCTAGCAGTCCAGCACGGGGATATGAGCAGTTCTTC
few	TRBV7-9	.	TRBJ1-1	CASSEVPVTEAFF	TGTGCCAGCAGCGAGGTTCCGGTAACTGAAGCTTTCTTT
few	TRBV19	TRBD2	TRBJ2-7	CASSISSGAGEQYF	TGTGCCAGTAGTATTTCTAGCGGGGCGGGCGAGCAGTACTTC
few	TRBV7-2	.	TRBJ2-2	CASSSPSGGNTGELFF	TGTGCCAGCAGCTCCCCCTCCGGGGGTAACACCGGGGAGCTGTTTTTT
.	TRBV7-9	.	TRBJ2-2	CASSPDLVFTGELFF	TGTGCCAGCAGCCCCGATCTAGTCTTCACCGGGGAGCTGTTTTTT
.	TRBV7-9	.	TRBJ1-4	CASSLNQVGEKLFF	TGTGCCAGCAGCTTAAATCAGGTCGGGGAAAAACTGTTTTTT
few	TRBV18	TRBD1	TRBJ2-5	CASSPEILQGAGETQYF	TGTGCCAGCTCACCCGAAATATTGCAGGGGGCAGGAGAGACCCAGTACTTC
.	TRBV12-3/TRBV12-4	.	TRBJ1-6	CASSLFGTSHSPLHF	TGTGCCAGCAGTTTATTCGGGACAAGTCATTCACCCCTCCACTTT
few	TRBV19	.	TRBJ2-7	CASSKSTVATYEQYF	TGTGCCAGTAGTAAGTCGACAGTAGCAACCTACGAGCAGTACTTC
.	TRBV28	TRBD2	TRBJ2-4	CASSFNGLAGENIQYF	TGTGCCAGCAGTTTTAATGGGCTAGCGGGAGAGAACATTCAGTACTTC
.	TRBV4-3	.	TRBJ1-1	CASRDGTLITTEAFF	TGCGCCAGCAGGGATGGGACACTCATTACTACTGAAGCTTTCTTT
.	TRBV11-2	TRBD2	TRBJ2-2	CASSLDLAGATGELFF	TGTGCCAGCAGCTTAGATTTGGCGGGAGCCACCGGGGAGCTGTTTTTT
.	TRBV6-5	.	TRBJ1-1	CASSFLQGLTEAFF	TGTGCCAGCAGTTTCCTACAGGGCCTCACTGAAGCTTTCTTT
many	TRBV28	TRBD1	TRBJ1-2	CASTNRLGTGTEDYGYTF	TGTGCCAGCACCAACCGTCTAGGGACAGGTACCGAGGACTATGGCTACACCTTC
.	TRBV3-1	TRBD1	TRBJ2-3	CASSRGTGGTSTDTQYF	TGTGCCAGCAGCCGAGGGACAGGCGGAACTAGCACAGATACGCAGTATTTT
many	TRBV28	TRBD2	TRBJ2-7	CASSFSWTSGKSTYEQYF	TGTGCCAGCAGTTTCTCTTGGACTAGCGGGAAGTCCACCTACGAGCAGTACTTC
few	TRBV6-1	TRBD1	TRBJ1-5	CASSTTRWTGDYSNQPQHF	TGTGCCAGCAGTACCACGAGATGGACAGGGGACTATAGCAATCAGCCCCAGCATTTT
many	TRBV12-3/TRBV12-4	.	TRBJ1-5	CASSLVLQYSNQPQHF	TGTGCCAGCAGTTTGGTTCTGCAGTATAGCAATCAGCCCCAGCATTTT
.	TRBV19	.	TRBJ1-4	CASCYGFGGEKLFF	TGTGCCAGTTGTTATGGATTTGGAGGTGAAAAACTGTTTTTT
.	TRBV25-1	.	TRBJ2-7	CASSGVEGVYEQYF	TGTGCCAGCAGTGGAGTAGAAGGGGTCTACGAGCAGTACTTC
many	TRBV30	.	TRBJ1-4	CAWSVRWTEKLFF	TGTGCCTGGAGTGTCAGGTGGACAGAAAAACTGTTTTTT
many	TRBV11-2	.	TRBJ2-5	CASSWPWDGEETQYF	TGTGCCAGCAGCTGGCCTTGGGACGGAGAAGAGACCCAGTACTTC
.	TRBV6-1	TRBD1	TRBJ2-2	CATRPDRVDTGELFF	TGTGCCACTCGGCCCGACAGGGTAGATACCGGGGAGCTGTTTTTT
.	TRBV5-1	TRBD2	TRBJ2-7	CASSQPWTSGSYEQYF	TGCGCCAGCAGCCAGCCCTGGACTAGCGGGTCCTACGAGCAGTACTTC
few	TRBV9	.	TRBJ2-2	CASSVRGFGELFF	TGTGCCAGCAGCGTAAGGGGGTTTGGGGAGCTGTTTTTT
many	TRBV6-4	.	TRBJ1-5	CASSAAGRAGKMPQHF	TGTGCCAGCAGTGCGGCGGGGAGGGCGGGTAAGATGCCCCAGCATTTT
many	TRBV3-1	.	TRBJ1-6	CASSQGSNSPLHF	TGTGCCAGCAGCCAAGGCAGTAATTCACCCCTCCACTTT
.	TRBV15	.	TRBJ2-3	CATSRGAFGGFGTDTQYF	TGTGCCACCAGCAGAGGGGCCTTCGGGGGATTCGGCACAGATACGCAGTATTTT
.	TRBV7-9	.	TRBJ2-7	CASSLVASADEQYF	TGTGCCAGCAGCTTAGTGGCTAGCGCTGACGAGCAGTACTTC